These 3 T cell receptor beta chains originate from one sample sequenced in a study of cytomegalovirus exposure and HLA in healthy donors. The PCR employed 60 Vbeta primers together with 13 Jbeta primers. Sequencing used immunoSEQ multiplex PCR; TCRdb keeps in-frame clones, though not all of them. This table holds 100,000 to 150,000 clones, around 73% found once. The sequencing sample was made of PBMCs. The source of these receptors is a man aged 25 to 40 in good health and CMV-seropositive.

This chain joins TRBV29-1 and TRBJ1-1, with D perhaps TRBD1 (5 bases). Trimming took 3 bases from V and 0 from J, leaving 11 bases between them. Germline CDR1 is SQVTM and CDR2 is ANQGSEA. The CDR3 has 14 residues. The DNA of the CDR3 is TGCAGCGTTGAGTATACCAGGGTGAACACTGAAGCTTTCTTT. Protein sequence: CSVEYTRVNTEAFF.

The chain has TRBV7-8 and TRBJ1-1; no definite D call. CDR3 length: 12 residues. The germline gives CDR1 SGHVS, CDR2 FQNEAQ. The ends were cut back, 5 bases at V and 5 bases at J, with 9 bases in the middle. This CDR3 is CASSTSWTEAFF. For the CDR3, the DNA is TGTGCCAGCAGCACTAGCTGGACTGAAGCTTTCTTT. The full variable domain, with the rest looked up from reference TRBV7-8 and TRBJ1-1, is GAGVSQSPRYKVAKRGQDVALRCDPISGHVSLFWYQQALGQGPEFLTYFQNEAQLDKSGLPSDRFFAERPEGSVSTLKIQRTQQEDSAVYLCASSTSWTEAFFGQGTRLTVV.

This clone turned up a few times. The V gene is TRBV9, the J gene TRBJ2-7; D might be TRBD2 (6 bases). Trimming took 4 bases from V and 6 from J, leaving 14 bases between them. From germline, CDR1 is SGDLS and CDR2 YYNGEE. The CDR3 length is 13 residues. As DNA, the CDR3 is TGTGCCAGCAGCCATTTAGGAGGGTCCGAGCAGTACTTC. Its protein is CASSHLGGSEQYF.